The clone carrying this TCR beta chain was picked up many times. The sample comes from a study of T cells after posttransplantation cyclophosphamide. Assay used: immunoSEQ multiplex PCR; TCRdb lists only in-frame clones, some missing. The sample is made up of approximately 24,000 clones, none counted only once. The CDR3 consists of 15 residues. Trimming cost V 2 bases and J 2 bases; bases outside gene matches: 4. Per germline, CDR1 MNHNY and CDR2 SVGAGI (reference sequence). The specimen sequenced was PBMCs. This sequence was found in a woman aged 60-75 years in good health, CMV-negative, and a related stem cell transplant donor. This chain links TRBV6-6 with TRBJ2-5; 8 bases agree with TRBD1. The CDR3 here is CASSYTGGLQETQYF. CDR3 nucleotides: TGTGCCAGCAGTTACACAGGGGGACTGCAAGAGACCCAGTACTTC.